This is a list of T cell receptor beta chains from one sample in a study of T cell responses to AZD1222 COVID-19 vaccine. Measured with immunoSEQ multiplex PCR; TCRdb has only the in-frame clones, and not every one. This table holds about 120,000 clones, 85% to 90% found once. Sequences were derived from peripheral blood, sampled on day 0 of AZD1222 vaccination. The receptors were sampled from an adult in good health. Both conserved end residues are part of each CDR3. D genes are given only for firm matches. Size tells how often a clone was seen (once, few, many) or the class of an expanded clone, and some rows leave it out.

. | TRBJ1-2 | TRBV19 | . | CASSLDSEFNYGYTF | TGTGCCAGTAGTCTTGACAGCGAATTTAACTATGGCTACACCTTC
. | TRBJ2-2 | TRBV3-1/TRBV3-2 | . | CASSQVGAGELFF | TGTGCCAGCAGCCAAGTAGGGGCCGGGGAGCTGTTTTTT
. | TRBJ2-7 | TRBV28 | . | CASTSNYEQYF | TGTGCCAGCACCTCAAACTACGAGCAGTACTTC
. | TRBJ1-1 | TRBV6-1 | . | CASTPREGIRAFF | TGTGCCAGCACCCCTCGTGAGGGGATTAGGGCTTTCTTT
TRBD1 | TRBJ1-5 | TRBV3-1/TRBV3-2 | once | CASSQEWQGGQPQHF | TGTGCCAGCAGCCAAGAATGGCAGGGGGGACAGCCCCAGCATTTT
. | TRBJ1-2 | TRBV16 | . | CASSQVGASNYGYTF | TGTGCCAGCAGCCAGGTCGGGGCTTCTAACTATGGCTACACCTTC
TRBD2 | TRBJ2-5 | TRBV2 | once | CASSEGGGTVQETQYF | TGTGCCAGCAGTGAAGGGGGGGGGACGGTCCAAGAGACCCAGTACTTC
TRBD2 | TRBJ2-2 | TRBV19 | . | CASRRREHTGELFF | TGTGCCAGTAGGAGGCGGGAGCACACCGGGGAGCTGTTTTTT
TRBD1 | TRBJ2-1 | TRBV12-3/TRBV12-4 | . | CASSPGQWNEQFF | TGTGCCAGCAGTCCGGGACAGTGGAATGAGCAGTTCTTC
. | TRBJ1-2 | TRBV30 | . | CAWTQRAYGYTF | TGTGCCTGGACCCAACGGGCCTATGGCTACACCTTC
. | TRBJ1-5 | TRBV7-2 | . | CASSPRGGGPNQPQHF | TGTGCCAGCAGCCCCAGGGGTGGGGGACCCAATCAGCCCCAGCATTTT
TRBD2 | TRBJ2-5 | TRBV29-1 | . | CSVSLAGQETQYF | TGCAGCGTTTCCCTAGCGGGACAAGAGACCCAGTACTTC
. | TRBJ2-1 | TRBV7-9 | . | CASRGRGHYNEQFF | TGTGCCAGCCGCGGGCGGGGGCACTACAATGAGCAGTTCTTC
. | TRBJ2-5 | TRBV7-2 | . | CASSLDPSGWGGKETQYF | TGTGCCAGCAGCTTAGATCCGAGCGGGTGGGGGGGCAAGGAGACCCAGTACTTC
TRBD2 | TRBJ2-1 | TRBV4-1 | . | CASSQGGTNYNEQFF | TGCGCCAGCAGCCAAGGGGGGACTAACTACAATGAGCAGTTCTTC
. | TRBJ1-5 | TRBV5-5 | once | CASSSNSGGNQPQHF | TGTGCCAGCAGCTCGAACAGTGGCGGCAATCAGCCCCAGCATTTT
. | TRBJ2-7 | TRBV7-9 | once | CASSLAGGEQYF | TGTGCCAGCAGCTTAGCCGGCGGAGAGCAGTACTTC
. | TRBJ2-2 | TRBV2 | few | CASSELDSTGELFF | TGTGCCAGCAGTGAGCTCGACTCGACCGGGGAGCTGTTTTTT
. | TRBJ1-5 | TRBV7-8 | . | CASSSVGGYSNQPQHF | TGTGCCAGCAGCTCAGTGGGGGGCTATAGCAATCAGCCCCAGCATTTT
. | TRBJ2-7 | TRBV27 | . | CASSLGPTYEQYF | TGTGCCAGCAGTTTGGGACCAACCTACGAGCAGTACTTC
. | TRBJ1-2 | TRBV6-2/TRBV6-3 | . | CASSYGGLPNYGYTF | TGTGCCAGCAGTTACGGGGGGCTTCCTAACTATGGCTACACCTTC
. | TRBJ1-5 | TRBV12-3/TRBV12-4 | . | CASSPGGLQPQHF | TGTGCCAGCTCACCGGGGGGGTTGCAGCCCCAGCATTTT
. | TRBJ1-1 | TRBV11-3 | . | CASSPGARNTEAFF | TGTGCCAGCAGCCCGGGGGCCCGAAACACTGAAGCTTTCTTT
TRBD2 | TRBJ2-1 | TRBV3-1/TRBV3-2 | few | CASSPWTSVSNEQFF | TGTGCCAGCAGCCCCTGGACTAGCGTGTCGAATGAGCAGTTCTTC
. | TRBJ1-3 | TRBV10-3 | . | CAISDRVAGNTIYF | TGTGCCATCAGTGACCGTGTGGCTGGAAACACCATATATTTT
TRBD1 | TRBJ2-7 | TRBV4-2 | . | CASSQVGGTGLHEQYF | TGTGCCAGCAGCCAGGTGGGGGGGACAGGGCTACACGAGCAGTACTTC
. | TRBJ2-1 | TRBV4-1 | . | CASSQVTRAYNEQFF | TGCGCCAGCAGCCAAGTCACTCGGGCCTACAATGAGCAGTTCTTC
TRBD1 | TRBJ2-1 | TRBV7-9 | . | CASTGTGLNEQFF | TGTGCCAGCACCGGGACAGGTCTAAATGAGCAGTTCTTC
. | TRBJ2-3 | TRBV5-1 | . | CASSFEPAPDTQYF | TGCGCCAGCAGCTTTGAACCTGCCCCAGATACGCAGTATTTT
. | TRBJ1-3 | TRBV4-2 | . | CASSQDLLAGNTIYF | TGTGCCAGCAGCCAAGACCTGCTAGCTGGAAACACCATATATTTT
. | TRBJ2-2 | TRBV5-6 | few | CASSLVAPRNTGELFF | TGTGCCAGCAGCTTGGTAGCGCCAAGGAACACCGGGGAGCTGTTTTTT
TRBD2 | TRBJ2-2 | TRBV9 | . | CASSVGTSGRAGTGELFF | TGTGCCAGCAGCGTAGGGACTAGCGGGAGGGCTGGGACCGGGGAGCTGTTTTTT
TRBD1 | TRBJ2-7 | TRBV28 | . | CASRWTGGARYEQYF | TGTGCCAGCAGATGGACAGGGGGCGCTCGGTACGAGCAGTACTTC
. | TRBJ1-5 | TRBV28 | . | CASSFGALGTLSNQPQHF | TGTGCCAGCAGTTTCGGGGCGCTCGGGACACTTAGCAATCAGCCCCAGCATTTT
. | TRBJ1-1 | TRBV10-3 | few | CAISESSRVGTEAFF | TGTGCCATCAGTGAGTCTAGCAGGGTGGGCACTGAAGCTTTCTTT
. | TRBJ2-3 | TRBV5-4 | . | CASTPGGGTQYF | TGTGCCAGCACCCCGGGTGGGGGTACGCAGTATTTT
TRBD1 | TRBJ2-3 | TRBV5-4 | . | CASSFGQGTDTQYF | TGTGCCAGCAGCTTTGGACAGGGCACAGATACGCAGTATTTT
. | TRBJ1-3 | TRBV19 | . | CASSIEMTDSGNTIYF | TGTGCCAGTAGTATAGAAATGACGGACTCTGGAAACACCATATATTTT
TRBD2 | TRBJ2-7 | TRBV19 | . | CASSIAGGSDEQYF | TGTGCCAGTAGTATAGCGGGAGGCTCGGACGAGCAGTACTTC
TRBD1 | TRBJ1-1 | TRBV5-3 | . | CARSPPLEGASGVNGTEAFF | TGTGCCAGAAGCCCGCCCCTGGAGGGGGCAAGCGGGGTGAATGGCACTGAAGCTTTCTTT
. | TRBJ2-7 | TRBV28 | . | CASSLLGSTGYEQYF | TGTGCCAGCAGCCTACTGGGTAGTACTGGCTACGAGCAGTACTTC
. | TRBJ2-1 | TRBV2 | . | CASGESYNEQFF | TGTGCCAGCGGGGAATCTTACAATGAGCAGTTCTTC
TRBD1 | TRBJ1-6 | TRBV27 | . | CASSFKQGYSSPLHF | TGTGCCAGCAGTTTTAAACAGGGGTATAGTTCACCCCTCCACTTT
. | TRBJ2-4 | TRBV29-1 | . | CSVETWGDSLNIQYF | TGCAGCGTTGAAACCTGGGGGGACAGCTTAAACATTCAGTACTTC